These 11 T cell receptor beta chains share one sample of origin, sequenced in a study of blood T cells in healthy people across ages. Next came a second PCR, run for about 7 to 12 cycles, which used a sample-barcoded 5' primer along with a J-beta primer mix. TCRdb passed the 5' RACE reads through MiXCR, listing each CDR3 protein once. The repertoire has over a million distinct CDR3 sequences, under 30% of them found once; the top ten carry 0.65% to 0.95%. This same sample was also taken into another study, of T cells of mothers and their children.

The sample consisted of blood. Receptors were obtained from a girl under 10 years old in good health.

This clonotype showed up just a few times. The gene calls are TRBV7-2 and TRBJ1-2; D may be TRBD1 (5 bases). The CDR3 length is 12 residues. Per germline, CDR1 SGHTA and CDR2 FQGNSA. The ends were cut back, 6 bases at V and 12 bases at J, with 17 bases in the middle. CDR3 sequence reads: CASSISTGSDTF. CDR3 nucleotide sequence: TGTGCCAGCAGTATATCCACAGGCTCTGACACCTTC.

The chain is built from TRBV11-2 and TRBJ2-5, with D unresolved. The J call could be wrong; TRBJ2-7 is a better fit for the DNA end. CDR3 size: 16 residues. Germline lookup yields CDR1 SGHAT and CDR2 FQNNGV. The CDR3 is CASSLVGLTVTDEQYF. CDR3 in DNA: TGTGCCAGCAGCTTAGTGGGATTAACGGTCACGGACGAGCAGTACTTC.

This chain uses TRBV6-5 with TRBJ1-4; D gene uncertain. V was cut by 2 bases and J by 0 bases, with 10 bases left in between. CDR1 and CDR2 (germline): MNHEY, SVGAGI. CDR3 length equals 16 residues. The CDR3 protein is CASSYEEGSTNEKLFF. CDR3 nucleotide sequence: TGTGCCAGCAGTTACGAAGAGGGTTCAACTAATGAAAAACTGTTTTTT.

The table lists this clonotype with a few counts. The genes are TRBV5-1 and TRBJ2-5; the D gene is possibly TRBD1 (5 bases). Germline values: CDR1 SGHRS, CDR2 YFSETQ. The CDR3 is made up of 13 amino acids. The V gene lost 4 bases and the J gene lost 3 bases, with 10 bases spanning the gap. CDR3 nucleotide sequence: TGCGCCAGCAGCGACGGACATGAAGAGACCCAGTACTTC. Translated, it gives CASSDGHEETQYF.

This chain joins TRBV19 and TRBJ1-3; D is uncertain. V lost 5 bases, J lost 4 bases, and 9 bases lay in between. The CDR3 is made up of 13 amino acids. Germline V CDR1 and CDR2: LNHDA, SQIVND (reference sequence). The CDR3 region has the DNA TGTGCCAGTAGTGAAATAAACGGAAACACCATATATTTT. Translation gives CASSEINGNTIYF.

This clonotype has only a few counts. J is TRBJ1-1 and V is TRBV7-9; possibly TRBD1 for D (6 bases). Germline V gene sequence: CDR1 SEHNR, CDR2 FQNEAQ (reference sequence). Deletions cut 4 bases from V and 3 bases from J, with 18 bases between. This CDR3 has 16 residues. The chain's CDR3 is CASSSLSSGADTEAFF. The CDR3 nucleotides read TGTGCCAGCAGCTCGTTGTCCTCAGGGGCGGACACTGAAGCTTTCTTT.

The chain uses TRBV9 and TRBJ1-2; the match to TRBD1 covers 7 bases. The CDR3 totals 13 residues. Germline V gene lookup returns CDR1 SGDLS and CDR2 YYNGEE. V lost 4 bases and J lost 8; bases outside the gene matches: 8. The chain's CDR3 is CASSSQGKGGYTF. The CDR3 DNA is TGTGCCAGCAGCTCACAGGGGAAAGGAGGCTACACCTTC.

V is TRBV12-3 or TRBV12-4 and J is TRBJ2-7; D is ambiguous. The length of the CDR3 is 14 residues. V lost 1 base and J 3 bases, leaving 10 bases between the germline ends. The CDR3 region has the DNA TGTGCCAGCAGTTTAGGTTTCGTCCGCTACGAGCAGTACTTC. Its protein product is CASSLGFVRYEQYF.

This clonotype was seen a few times. CDR3 protein: CASSYDLDTQYF. The DNA for the CDR3 is TGTGCCAGCAGCTATGACCTAGATACGCAGTATTTT. The J gene is TRBJ2-3, the V gene TRBV7-9; D is unclear. The CDR3 extends over 12 amino acids. Looked up from germline, CDR1 is SEHNR and CDR2 is FQNEAQ (reference sequence). Deletions cut 4 bases from V and 5 bases from J, with 7 bases between.

This clonotype was seen more than once but under ten times. The chain recombines TRBV4-3 with TRBJ2-7; D unclear. The J call may not be correct, given that the DNA end is closer to TRBJ2-5. The CDR3 is made up of 14 amino acids. Germline CDR1 and CDR2: LGHNA and YSLEER. CDR3 protein: CASSRSDGQETQYF. CDR3 coding DNA: TGCGCCAGCAGCCGATCGGACGGTCAAGAGACCCAGTACTTC.

With regard to this clonotype: One junction end does not reproduce the germline sequence, and a read error may be involved. This chain links TRBV2 with TRBJ1-1; 7 bases map to TRBD1. The CDR3 is made up of 13 amino acids. CDR1 is SNHLY and CDR2 is FYNNEI in the germline V gene. The CDR3 nucleotides read TGTGCCACCAGTGTTACAGGGGACACTGAAGCTTTCTTT. It codes for CATSVTGDTEAFF.